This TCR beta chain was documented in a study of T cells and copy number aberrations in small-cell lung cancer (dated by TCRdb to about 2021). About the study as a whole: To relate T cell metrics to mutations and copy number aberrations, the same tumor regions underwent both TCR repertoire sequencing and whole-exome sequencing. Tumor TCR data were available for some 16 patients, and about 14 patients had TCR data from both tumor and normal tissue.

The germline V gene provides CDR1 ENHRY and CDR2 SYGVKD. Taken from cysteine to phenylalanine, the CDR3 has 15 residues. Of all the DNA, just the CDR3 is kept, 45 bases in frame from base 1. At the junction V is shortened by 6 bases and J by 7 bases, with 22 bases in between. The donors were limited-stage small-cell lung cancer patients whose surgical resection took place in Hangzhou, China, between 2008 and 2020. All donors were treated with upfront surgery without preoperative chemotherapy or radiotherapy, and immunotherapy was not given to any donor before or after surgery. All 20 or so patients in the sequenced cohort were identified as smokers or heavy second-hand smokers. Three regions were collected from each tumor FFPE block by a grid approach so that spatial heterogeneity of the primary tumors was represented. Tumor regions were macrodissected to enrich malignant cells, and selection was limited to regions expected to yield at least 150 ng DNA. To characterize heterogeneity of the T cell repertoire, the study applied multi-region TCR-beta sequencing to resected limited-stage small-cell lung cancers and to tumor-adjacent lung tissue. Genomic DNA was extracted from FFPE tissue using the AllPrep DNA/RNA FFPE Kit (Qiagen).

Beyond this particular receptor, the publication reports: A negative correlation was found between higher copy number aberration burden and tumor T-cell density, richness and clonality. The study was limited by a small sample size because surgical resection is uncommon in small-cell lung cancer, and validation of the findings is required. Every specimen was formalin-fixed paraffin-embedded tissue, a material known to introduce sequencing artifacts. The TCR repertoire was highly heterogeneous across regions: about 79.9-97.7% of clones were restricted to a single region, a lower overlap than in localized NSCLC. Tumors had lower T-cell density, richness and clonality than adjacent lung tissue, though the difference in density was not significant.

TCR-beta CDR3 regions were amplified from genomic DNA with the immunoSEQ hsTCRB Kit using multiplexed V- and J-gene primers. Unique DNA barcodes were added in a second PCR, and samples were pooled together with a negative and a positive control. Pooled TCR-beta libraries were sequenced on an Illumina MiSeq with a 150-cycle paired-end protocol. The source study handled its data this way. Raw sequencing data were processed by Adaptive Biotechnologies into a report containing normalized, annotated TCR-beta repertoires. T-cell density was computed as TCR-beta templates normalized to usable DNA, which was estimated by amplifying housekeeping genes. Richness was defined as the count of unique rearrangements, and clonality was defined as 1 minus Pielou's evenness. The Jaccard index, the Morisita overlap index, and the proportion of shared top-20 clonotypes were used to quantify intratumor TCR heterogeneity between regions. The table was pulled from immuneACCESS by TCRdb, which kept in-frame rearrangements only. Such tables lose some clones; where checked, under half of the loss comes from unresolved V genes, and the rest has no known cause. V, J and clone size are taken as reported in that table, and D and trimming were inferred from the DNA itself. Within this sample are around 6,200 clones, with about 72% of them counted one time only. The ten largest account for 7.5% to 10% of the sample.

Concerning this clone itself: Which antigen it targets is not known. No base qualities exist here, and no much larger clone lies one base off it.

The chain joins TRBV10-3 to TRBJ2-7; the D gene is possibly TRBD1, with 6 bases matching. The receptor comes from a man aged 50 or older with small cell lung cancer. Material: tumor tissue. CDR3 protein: CAISFSRDTYVEQYF. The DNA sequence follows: TGTGCCATCAGCTTCTCCCGGGACACCTACGTGGAGCAGTACTTC.